This T cell receptor beta chain stems from a study of cytomegalovirus exposure and HLA in healthy donors. Turning to the study itself: Out of roughly 170 million T cells, an earlier analysis found over 90 million unique TCR beta sequences in total. Study-wide findings and caveats: For cytomegalovirus status, the classifier reportedly gave diagnoses with high specificity and sensitivity. Most likely, a cluster of highly shared sequence variants arose as a sequencing artifact. TCR beta V- and J-gene trimming was later associated with a missense DCLRE1C variant.

This PCR relied on a set of 60 Vbeta primers and 13 Jbeta primers. Repertoires were generated with immunoSEQ multiplex PCR, while TCRdb's copy carries only in-frame clones and drops some. There are 130,000 or so clones in the sample; around 70% occur only once, and 2.5% to 3.5% lies in the top ten. There are 13 residues in the CDR3. J was trimmed by 8 bases and V by 4 bases; bases with no gene match: 4. Germline CDR1 and CDR2: SQVTM and ANQGSEA. Note on this clone: Its antigen is currently unknown.

Specimen: PBMCs. The rearrangement uses TRBV29-1 and TRBJ1-4, with 10 bases fitting TRBD1. The receptor was derived from a man younger than 40 in good health and CMV-seronegative. This CDR3 is CSVVDRGREKLFF. The DNA for the CDR3 is TGCAGCGTTGTTGACAGGGGGCGCGAAAAACTGTTTTTT. Full variable domain (missing parts from reference TRBV29-1 and TRBJ1-4): SAVISQKPSRDICQRGTSLTIQCQVDSQVTMMFWYRQQPGQSLTLIATANQGSEATYESGFVIDKFPISRPNLTFSTLTVSNMSPEDSSIYLCSVVDRGREKLFFGSGTQLSVL.